These 32 T cell receptor beta chains originate from one sample sequenced in a study of blood T cells in healthy people across ages. A second PCR, run for about 7 to 11 cycles, used a sample-barcoded 5' primer plus a J-beta primer mix. TCRdb fed the 5' RACE reads into MiXCR, producing one record per CDR3 protein. This sample carries roughly 700,000 distinct CDR3 sequences, around 48% of them seen once, and the ten largest clones take under 35%. Sequencing was performed on blood. These receptors originate from a woman aged 55-70 years in good health.

V usage is TRBV6-5 and J usage is TRBJ2-3; 7 bases map to TRBD2. Per germline, CDR1 MNHEY and CDR2 SVGAGI. J lost 3 bases, V lost 2 bases, and 5 bases had no gene match. This CDR3 has 15 residues. CDR3 sequence reads: CASSYDWTRTDTQYF. The CDR3 DNA sequence: TGTGCCAGCAGTTACGACTGGACTAGAACAGATACGCAGTATTTT.

V and J are TRBV4-3 and TRBJ2-1; 9 nucleotides align to TRBD2. Unmatched junction bases numbered 4, after V lost 1 base and J lost 6 bases. This CDR3 contains 15 residues. Germline lookup yields CDR1 LGHNA and CDR2 YSLEER. CDR3 in amino acids: CASSQGRLAANEQFF. CDR3 DNA sequence: TGCGCCAGCAGCCAAGGGAGACTAGCGGCCAATGAGCAGTTCTTC.

This clonotype was counted a single time. The chain has TRBV7-2 and TRBJ1-2; possible D gene TRBD1, 6 bases. Germline CDR1 is SGHTA and CDR2 is FQGNSA. V was shortened by 5 bases and J by 1 base, with 14 bases between the two germline ends. This CDR3 is built from 15 residues. Here the CDR3 DNA reads TGTGCCAGCAGCCAAGGGGGGGGTTATAACTATGGCTACACCTTC. This translates into CASSQGGGYNYGYTF.

V usage is TRBV12-3 or TRBV12-4 and J usage is TRBJ2-2, with D hard to call. Trimming took off 5 bases at V and 0 bases at J, with 13 bases between the two ends. The CDR3 length is 16 residues. The CDR3 nucleotides read TGTGCCAGCAGTCCGAGGCGGCGAACGAACACCGGGGAGCTGTTTTTT. Amino acids: CASSPRRRTNTGELFF.

The chain uses TRBV6-2 or TRBV6-3 and TRBJ2-2, with TRBD2 identical over 13 bases. The J segment lost 5 bases and the V segment lost 5 bases, leaving 2 bases of the junction unmatched. Germline-derived CDR1 and CDR2 are MNHEY and SVGEGT. CDR3 length: 15 residues. The DNA of the CDR3 is TGTGCCAGCAGTCTGACTAGCGGGGGGACCGGGGAGCTGTTTTTT. Encoded protein: CASSLTSGGTGELFF.

This clonotype was recorded a few times. The rearrangement links TRBV24-1 to TRBJ2-1, with TRBD1 matching over 9 bases. Losses at the gene ends were 4 bases for V and 7 bases for J; bases not matched to a gene: 13. Germline CDR1 reads KGHDR; CDR2 reads SFDVKD. There are 17 residues in the CDR3. CDR3 bases: TGTGCCACCAGTGACCCCGAACAGGGGGCAGTGTGGAATGAGCAGTTCTTC. It codes for CATSDPEQGAVWNEQFF.

This chain connects TRBV27 to TRBJ1-1; D uncertain. CDR1 is MNHEY, CDR2 SMNVEV, per germline (reference sequence). Trimming took 3 bases from V and 0 from J, leaving 14 bases between them. The CDR3 runs to 16 residues. The CDR3 spells CASSFVGRSLNTEAFF. The CDR3 DNA reads TGTGCCAGCAGTTTCGTGGGTAGGAGCTTGAACACTGAAGCTTTCTTT.

The gene calls are TRBV20-1 and TRBJ1-6; D not certain. Trimming took 2 bases from V and 13 from J, leaving 12 bases between them. The CDR3 totals 12 residues. Germline V lookup: CDR1 DFQATT, CDR2 SNEGSKA (reference sequence). The CDR3 DNA follows: TGCAGTGCTAGATTCAGACTATCGCCCCTCCACTTT. Protein product: CSARFRLSPLHF.

The chain uses TRBV12-3 or TRBV12-4 and TRBJ2-3; 13 bases agree with TRBD2. CDR3 length: 19 amino acids. Trimming at V came to 4 bases and at J to 0 bases, leaving 10 bases not matched to a gene. As DNA, the CDR3 is TGTGCCAGCAGTTCCCTCACTAGCGGGAGGGCCCGGAGCACAGATACGCAGTATTTT. It yields the protein CASSSLTSGRARSTDTQYF.

The chain combines TRBV5-1 with TRBJ2-5, with 10 bases fitting TRBD2. V gave up 4 bases and J gave up 5 bases; unmatched junction bases: 8. Germline values: CDR1 SGHRS, CDR2 YFSETQ. The CDR3 length is 15 residues. CDR3 DNA: TGCGCCAGCAGCCCCCAGGATAGCGGGAGGGAGACCCAGTACTTC. Amino acids: CASSPQDSGRETQYF. Using reference TRBV5-1 and TRBJ2-5 for the parts outside the CDR3, the full variable domain is KAGVTQTPRYLIKTRGQQVTLSCSPISGHRSVSWYQQTPGQGLQFLFEYFSETQRNKGNFPGRFSGRQFSNSRSEMNVSTLELGDSALYLCASSPQDSGRETQYFGPGTRLLVL.

The chain uses TRBV4-3 and TRBJ2-3; possibly TRBD2 for D (5 bases). The V gene's germline CDR1 is LGHNA and CDR2 YSLEER. The V end was cut by 8 bases, the J end by 2 bases, with 17 bases between. The CDR3 totals 15 residues. CDR3 nucleotides: TGCGCCAGCGGCCGGGATCCGCGTTCCACAGATACGCAGTATTTT. This gives the protein CASGRDPRSTDTQYF.

The count of this clonotype is one. J is TRBJ2-3 and V is TRBV20-1; maybe TRBD1 (6 bases). The CDR3 has 17 residues. Looked up from germline, CDR1 is DFQATT and CDR2 is SNEGSKA (reference sequence). V was trimmed by 5 bases and J by 0 bases, leaving 21 bases between them. CDR3: CSARTAKKTTSTDTQYF. CDR3 bases: TGCAGTGCTCGGACAGCCAAAAAAACCACTAGCACAGATACGCAGTATTTT.

The genes are TRBV5-1 and TRBJ2-1, with TRBD2 matching over 7 bases. The closer fit of TRBJ2-7 to the DNA end suggests the J call may be wrong. This CDR3 has 16 residues. Germline assignment: CDR1 SGHRS and CDR2 YFSETQ. This CDR3 reads CASQPRAGSSYNEQYF. Here the CDR3 DNA reads TGCGCCAGTCAGCCTCGAGCGGGGAGCTCCTACAATGAGCAGTACTTC.

The chain combines TRBV27 with TRBJ2-7; 14 nucleotides align to TRBD2. V shed 6 bases, J shed 2 bases, and the junction held 9 bases outside the gene matches. This CDR3 has 17 amino acids. Germline V gene data show CDR1 as MNHEY and CDR2 as SMNVEV (reference sequence). The CDR3 DNA reads as TGTGCCAGCAGACATTTAGGGACTAGCGGGGGTACCTACGAGCAGTACTTC. Translation: CASRHLGTSGGTYEQYF.

This clonotype was counted many times. The rearrangement uses TRBV7-2 and TRBJ2-7; either TRBD1 or TRBD2 may supply D (5 bases each). CDR1 and CDR2 (germline): SGHTA, FQGNSA. V lost 5 bases to trimming and J lost 12 bases, with 23 bases between them. This CDR3 is built from 14 residues. DNA for the CDR3: TGTGCCAGCAGCGCCGGGACGGCTGATCTACGAGTGTACTTC. It yields the protein CASSAGTADLRVYF.

The chain recombines TRBV7-3 with TRBJ1-2; 8 bases are a match to TRBD1. V dropped 4 bases and J dropped 5; count of bases not matched to a gene: 6. The germline gives CDR1 SGHTA, CDR2 FQGTGA. The CDR3 is made up of 14 amino acids. The CDR3 sequence is CASSSPGTGYGYTF. The CDR3 DNA follows: TGTGCCAGCAGCTCCCCCGGGACAGGATATGGCTACACCTTC.

This clonotype was seen more than once but under ten times. The rearrangement joins TRBV7-9 to TRBJ2-7, with 12 bases matching TRBD2. The CDR3 has 15 residues. The germline V gene has CDR1 SEHNR and CDR2 FQNEAQ (reference sequence). After removal of 6 bases from V and 4 bases from J, the junction contained 7 bases not matched to a gene. DNA for the CDR3: TGTGCCAGCAGGTCGACTAGCGGGAGTAATTACGAGCAGTACTTC. Residues: CASRSTSGSNYEQYF. Together with reference TRBV7-9 and TRBJ2-7, the CDR3 gives the full variable domain: DTGVSQNPRHKITKRGQNVTFRCDPISEHNRLYWYRQTLGQGPEFLTYFQNEAQLEKSRLLSDRFSAERPKGSFSTLEIQRTEQGDSAMYLCASRSTSGSNYEQYFGPGTRLTVT.

V usage is TRBV7-9 and J usage is TRBJ2-7; the match to TRBD2 covers 12 bases. Germline-derived CDR1 and CDR2 are SEHNR and FQNEAQ (reference sequence). Trimming took 2 bases from V and 2 from J; bases not matched to a gene: 4. The CDR3 has 16 amino acids. In nucleotides, the CDR3 is TGTGCCAGCAGCTTATCCCTAGCGGGAGGGACCTACGAGCAGTACTTC. It translates to CASSLSLAGGTYEQYF.

The chain couples TRBV27 to TRBJ2-1; 14 nucleotides align to TRBD2. TRBJ2-7 matches the DNA end more closely, so the J call is doubtful. Germline CDR1 reads MNHEY; CDR2 reads SMNVEV (reference sequence). This CDR3 has 14 residues. The CDR3 DNA is TGTGCCAGCAGCGGGACTAGCGGGAGCCTGGAGCAGTACTTC. Translating it yields CASSGTSGSLEQYF.

To note about this clonotype: One end of the junction varies from germline; a read error may be responsible. The rearrangement joins TRBV4-3 to TRBJ1-4; D remains ambiguous. Germline lookup yields CDR1 LGHNA and CDR2 YSLEER. The CDR3 runs 17 residues. The CDR3 DNA reads as TGCGCCAACAGCAAGGGCCCCACACGGTCAACTAATGAAAAACTGTTTTTT. Its protein product is CANSKGPTRSTNEKLFF.

This clonotype has more than one count but fewer than ten. This chain joins TRBV20-1 and TRBJ2-5, with 7 bases that match TRBD2. CDR1 and CDR2 (germline): DFQATT, SNEGSKA (reference sequence). Trimming removed 1 base from V and 4 bases from J; junction bases left unmatched: 6. This CDR3 is 14 amino acids long. For the CDR3, the DNA is TGCAGTGCTAGAGTGCTAGCGGTCCTAGAGACCCAGTACTTC. It specifies CSARVLAVLETQYF.

This clonotype was picked up a small number of times. The genes are TRBV15 and TRBJ2-3; D is possibly TRBD2 (5 bases). The germline CDR1 and CDR2 sequences are LNHNV and YYDKDF (reference sequence). V lost 3 bases to trimming and J lost 2 bases, with 12 bases between them. The CDR3 loop spans 15 amino acids. The CDR3 bases are TGTGCCACCAGCAGGCAGGACTTCTACACAGATACGCAGTATTTT. Its protein product is CATSRQDFYTDTQYF.

V gene TRBV27 combines with J gene TRBJ2-5, with D unclear. CDR1 and CDR2 (germline): MNHEY, SMNVEV (reference sequence). The CDR3 consists of 15 residues. Trimming removed 4 bases from V and 2 bases from J, with 14 bases in between. The CDR3 reads CASSSVGFQQETQYF. For the CDR3, the DNA is TGTGCCAGCAGTTCTGTAGGATTCCAGCAAGAGACCCAGTACTTC.

The chain couples TRBV27 to TRBJ2-3; D gene uncertain. Germline V gives CDR1 MNHEY, CDR2 SMNVEV (reference sequence). This CDR3 is built from 14 residues. Between the trimmed V and J ends, which lost 0 bases and 5 bases, there was a span of 9 bases. The CDR3 protein is CASSLSSGRDTQYF. As DNA, the CDR3 is TGTGCCAGCAGTTTATCCTCAGGAAGAGATACGCAGTATTTT.

V usage is TRBV20-1 and J usage is TRBJ2-5, with D uncertain. This CDR3 spans 15 amino acids. The V end was cut by 3 bases, the J end by 2 bases, with 16 bases between. In germline, CDR1 is DFQATT, CDR2 SNEGSKA (reference sequence). The CDR3 here is CSARNPRDSQETQYF. DNA for the CDR3: TGCAGTGCTAGGAACCCTAGAGACTCGCAAGAGACCCAGTACTTC.

The V and J genes are TRBV29-1 and TRBJ1-1, with D uncertain. The ends were cut back, 6 bases at V and 7 bases at J, with 12 bases in the middle. Germline CDR1 and CDR2: SQVTM and ANQGSEA. The CDR3 is 11 amino acids. CDR3 coding DNA: TGCAGCGTCCACAACACGGGTGAAGCTTTCTTT. It encodes CSVHNTGEAFF.

This clonotype came up a few times. The V call is TRBV7-3, the J call TRBJ2-1; TRBD2 aligns across 7 bases. Trimming cost V 1 base and J 3 bases; bases outside gene matches: 6. The CDR3 totals 16 residues. CDR1 is SGHTA, CDR2 FQGTGA, per germline. The CDR3 coding sequence is TGTGCCAGCAGCTTAAGAGGCGGGAGTCTCTACAATGAGCAGTTCTTC. It specifies CASSLRGGSLYNEQFF.

CDR3 amino acids: CASSSDGLAAVNEQYF. In DNA, the CDR3 is TGTGCCAGCAGTTCCGATGGACTAGCGGCTGTCAATGAGCAGTACTTC. This chain links TRBV11-2 with TRBJ2-4; TRBD2 matches 10 bases. The CDR3 is 16 residues long. With 6 bases clipped from V and 13 bases from J, the junction kept 18 bases outside the gene matches. The V gene's germline CDR1 is SGHAT and CDR2 FQNNGV.

This CDR3 reads CASIAGTGNSPLHF. CDR3 nucleotide sequence: TGTGCCAGCATTGCCGGGACAGGGAATTCACCCCTCCACTTT. The chain has TRBV28 and TRBJ1-6, with 9 bases that match TRBD1. This CDR3 is 14 amino acids long. After removal of 7 bases from V and 7 bases from J, the junction contained 5 bases not matched to a gene. CDR1 is MDHEN, CDR2 SYDVKM, per germline.

V and J are TRBV7-3 and TRBJ2-1; 8 bases align to TRBD2. Germline V CDR1 and CDR2: SGHTA, FQGTGA. This CDR3 spans 16 amino acids. V was clipped by 0 bases and J by 6 bases; unmatched bases: 7. The CDR3: CASSLTGASGCNEQFF. Written as DNA, the CDR3 is TGTGCCAGCAGCTTAACAGGAGCTAGCGGGTGCAATGAGCAGTTCTTC.

The chain recombines TRBV15 with TRBJ2-5, with 11 bases that match TRBD2. The DNA end lines up better with TRBJ2-7; the J call may be wrong. The CDR3 totals 18 residues. Germline V gene data show CDR1 as LNHNV and CDR2 as YYDKDF (reference sequence). The CDR3 DNA reads TGTGCCACCAGCAGAGTCGGGACTAGCGGCGGGTCGTCCCCCGAGCAGTACTTC. This encodes CATSRVGTSGGSSPEQYF.

This clonotype was counted only a few times. A junction end diverges from the germline sequence, so it may reflect a read error. The rearrangement joins TRBV7-2 to TRBJ1-5, with D tentatively TRBD1 (6 bases). Germline CDR1 reads SGHTA; CDR2 reads FQGNSA. CDR3 length: 14 amino acids. The CDR3 nucleotides are TGTGCCAGCAGCTTTGGGGGGGTGGGGGCGCCCCCGCATTTT. Residues: CASSFGGVGAPPHF. Complete variable domain (other parts from reference TRBV7-2 and TRBJ1-5): GAGVSQSPSNKVTEKGKDVELRCDPISGHTALYWYRQSLGQGLEFLIYFQGNSAPDKSGLPSDRFSAERTGGSVSTLTIQRTQQEDSAVYLCASSFGGVGAPPHFGDGTRLSIL.